One and the same sample provided the 29 T cell receptor beta chains below, sequenced in a study of cytomegalovirus exposure and HLA in healthy donors. Primers: 60 Vbeta forward and 13 Jbeta reverse. TCRdb's copy holds only in-frame clones and misses some; the assay was immunoSEQ multiplex PCR. The sample includes 110,000 or so clones, approximately 80% of them seen just once. The specimen sequenced was PBMCs. The receptors come from a woman in her twenties or thirties in good health and CMV-seropositive.

The rearrangement uses TRBV6-5 and TRBJ1-6; 8 nucleotides align to TRBD1. Trimming at V came to 6 bases and at J to 6 bases, leaving 7 bases not matched to a gene. CDR1 is MNHEY and CDR2 is SVGAGI in the germline V gene. The CDR3 extends over 15 amino acids. CDR3 sequence: CASRIDRGGNSPLHF. The CDR3 DNA reads as TGTGCCAGCAGAATCGACAGGGGAGGTAATTCACCCCTCCACTTT.

V gene TRBV30 combines with J gene TRBJ2-5; 8 bases line up with TRBD2. The assigned J gene may be wrong: the sequence end matches TRBJ2-7 better. The germline CDR1 and CDR2 sequences are GTSNPN and SVGIG (reference sequence). CDR3 size: 14 residues. Here the CDR3 DNA reads TGTGCCTGGACCACTAGCGGAGGAACCTACGAGCAGTACTTC. Translated, it gives CAWTTSGGTYEQYF.

The chain has TRBV6-1 and TRBJ2-5; a possible D gene is TRBD1 (6 bases). Trimming shortened V by 6 bases and J by 5 bases, and 16 bases separated the two germline ends. The germline gives CDR1 MNHNS, CDR2 SASEGT. The CDR3 has 14 amino acids. The CDR3 is CASSQEQGWETQYF. The CDR3, as DNA: TGTGCCAGCAGCCAGGAACAGGGTTGGGAGACCCAGTACTTC.

This chain links TRBV5-8 with TRBJ2-5; D not certain. The CDR3 covers 11 residues. The ends were cut back, 3 bases at V and 7 bases at J, with 7 bases in the middle. Germline V gene lookup returns CDR1 SGHTS and CDR2 YDEGEE. CDR3 amino acids: CASSYYPTQYF. The DNA for the CDR3 is TGTGCCAGCAGCTACTATCCGACCCAGTACTTC.

The J gene is TRBJ2-5, the V gene TRBV7-6; TRBD2 agrees at 9 bases. In germline, CDR1 is SGHVS, CDR2 FNYEAQ. J gave up 3 bases and V 1 base, and 3 bases lay outside the gene matches. This CDR3 contains 15 residues. CDR3 nucleotide sequence: TGTGCCAGCAGCTTAGGAGTAGCGGGAGAAGAGACCCAGTACTTC. Protein sequence: CASSLGVAGEETQYF.

The chain carries TRBV5-4 and TRBJ2-7, with 8 nucleotides matching TRBD2. The CDR3 has 15 residues. V lost 0 bases to trimming and J lost 4 bases; unmatched junction nucleotides: 6. Germline assignment: CDR1 SGHNT and CDR2 YYREEE (reference sequence). The CDR3 DNA reads TGTGCCAGCAGCTTGGCAGCGGGAGTACATTACGAGCAGTACTTC. This sequence encodes CASSLAAGVHYEQYF.

The chain recombines TRBV2 with TRBJ2-5; perhaps TRBD2 as D (6 bases). The V end was cut by 3 bases, the J end by 7 bases, with 18 bases between. The length of the CDR3 is 15 residues. Germline assignment: CDR1 SNHLY and CDR2 FYNNEI. CDR3 sequence: CASSENPGVKWTQYF. In DNA, the CDR3 is TGTGCCAGCAGTGAGAACCCGGGGGTGAAGTGGACCCAGTACTTC.

V usage is TRBV2 and J usage is TRBJ1-1, with 10 bases identical to TRBD1. V dropped 6 bases and J dropped 5; count of bases not matched to a gene: 6. The CDR3 runs to 14 residues. The V gene's germline CDR1 is SNHLY and CDR2 FYNNEI. CDR3 DNA sequence: TGTGCCAGCAGAACGGGACAGGGGATGACTGAAGCTTTCTTT. It is translated as CASRTGQGMTEAFF.

The V gene is TRBV5-4, the J gene TRBJ2-2; the match to TRBD1 covers 7 bases. CDR3 size: 14 residues. The V and J ends lost 1 base and 7 bases, in that order; junction bases with no gene match: 4. Germline V gene data show CDR1 as SGHNT and CDR2 as YYREEE (reference sequence). Here the CDR3 DNA reads TGTGCCAGCAGCTTGAGGGGGCTGAACGGGGAGCTGTTTTTT. This encodes CASSLRGLNGELFF. Full variable domain (missing parts from reference TRBV5-4 and TRBJ2-2): ETGVTQSPTHLIKTRGQQVTLRCSSQSGHNTVSWYQQALGQGPQFIFQYYREEENGRGNFPPRFSGLQFPNYSSELNVNALELDDSALYLCASSLRGLNGELFFGEGSRLTVL.

The chain carries TRBV6-1 and TRBJ1-5; maybe TRBD1 (6 bases). Per the germline V gene, CDR1 is MNHNS and CDR2 is SASEGT. This CDR3 comprises 19 residues. V lost 0 bases and J lost 0, with 18 bases in between. The CDR3 coding sequence is TGTGCCAGCAGTGAAGCAGGTTATGGGACATTCCCTAGCAATCAGCCCCAGCATTTT. Translation: CASSEAGYGTFPSNQPQHF.

This chain uses TRBV19 with TRBJ1-5, with 9 bases matching TRBD1. This CDR3 is built from 14 residues. V dropped 6 bases and J dropped 6; count of bases not matched to a gene: 6. Germline CDR1 is LNHDA and CDR2 is SQIVND (reference sequence). The CDR3 bases are TGTGCCAGTAGGGTGACAGGGGGGAGTCAGCCCCAGCATTTT. This codes for CASRVTGGSQPQHF. The full variable domain, rest sourced from reference TRBV19 and TRBJ1-5, is DGGITQSPKYLFRKEGQNVTLSCEQNLNHDAMYWYRQDPGQGLRLIYYSQIVNDFQKGDIAEGYSVSREKKESFPLTVTSAQKNPTAFYLCASRVTGGSQPQHFGDGTRLSIL.

The J gene is TRBJ1-3, the V gene TRBV7-9; 11 bases agree with TRBD1. Germline V gene sequence: CDR1 SEHNR, CDR2 FQNEAQ (reference sequence). Unmatched junction bases numbered 12, after V lost 5 bases and J lost 3 bases. The CDR3 has 18 residues. The CDR3 bases are TGTGCCAGCAGCCTAACAACGACCGGGACAGGGGGTGGAAACACCATATATTTT. Amino acid sequence: CASSLTTTGTGGGNTIYF.

The chain joins TRBV6-5 to TRBJ2-5; possibly TRBD2 for D (5 bases). The J call may be wrong; the DNA end is better matched by TRBJ2-7. Germline-derived CDR1 and CDR2 are MNHEY and SVGAGI. This CDR3 region has 15 residues. The CDR3 region is CASSTRRGPYGEQYF. The CDR3 coding sequence is TGTGCCAGCAGTACGCGACGAGGGCCTTACGGCGAGCAGTACTTC.

The chain has TRBV6-1 and TRBJ1-2, with D possibly matching TRBD1 (5 bases). Germline CDR1 reads MNHNS; CDR2 reads SASEGT. CDR3 length equals 13 residues. V lost 6 bases and J lost 5, with 13 bases in between. CDR3 protein: CASRGAAEYGYTF. In DNA form, the CDR3 reads TGTGCCAGCAGAGGGGCCGCTGAGTATGGCTACACCTTC.

The chain carries TRBV6-1 and TRBJ1-1; D might be TRBD1 (5 bases). The CDR3 contains 17 residues. Trimming removed 1 base at V and 3 bases at J, with 18 bases between. Germline V lookup: CDR1 MNHNS, CDR2 SASEGT. The CDR3 here is CASSEVLGAEEDTEAFF. Here the CDR3 DNA reads TGTGCCAGCAGTGAAGTTTTAGGGGCTGAAGAAGACACTGAAGCTTTCTTT.

The rearrangement joins TRBV7-6 to TRBJ2-7; 9 bases match TRBD1. The junction had 3 bases not matched to a gene; V was cut back by 0 bases and J by 3 bases. The CDR3 contains 15 residues. The germline V gene encodes CDR1 SGHVS and CDR2 FNYEAQ. The CDR3: CASSLAGTGLYEQYF. In nucleotides, the CDR3 is TGTGCCAGCAGCTTAGCTGGGACAGGGCTCTACGAGCAGTACTTC.

This clone was seen a handful of times. The chain uses TRBV6-6 and TRBJ2-5; 12 nucleotides align to TRBD2. The CDR3 extends over 16 amino acids. From germline, CDR1 is MNHNY and CDR2 SVGAGI (reference sequence). The V and J ends lost 5 bases and 5 bases, in that order; junction bases with no gene match: 9. Written as DNA, the CDR3 is TGTGCCAGCAGTCCAGGGACTAGCGGGTGGAGGGAGACCCAGTACTTC. This codes for CASSPGTSGWRETQYF.

This rearrangement joins TRBV7-8 to TRBJ1-4, with unresolved D. Trimming removed 3 bases at V and 7 bases at J, with 15 bases between. Germline-derived CDR1 and CDR2 are SGHVS and FQNEAQ. The CDR3 sequence is 15 residues long. The CDR3 spells CASSLELGYSEKLFF. The CDR3 DNA sequence: TGTGCCAGCAGCTTGGAGTTAGGATATAGTGAAAAACTGTTTTTT. The complete variable domain, with remaining parts taken from reference TRBV7-8 and TRBJ1-4, reads GAGVSQSPRYKVAKRGQDVALRCDPISGHVSLFWYQQALGQGPEFLTYFQNEAQLDKSGLPSDRFFAERPEGSVSTLKIQRTQQEDSAVYLCASSLELGYSEKLFFGSGTQLSVL.

This rearrangement joins TRBV2 to TRBJ1-6; D unresolved. Per the germline V gene, CDR1 is SNHLY and CDR2 is FYNNEI. The CDR3 is 15 residues long. The V and J ends lost 2 bases and 0 bases respectively, with 5 bases between them. The CDR3 reads CASSELSSYNSPLHF. In DNA, the CDR3 is TGTGCCAGCAGTGAATTGAGCTCCTATAATTCACCCCTCCACTTT.

This clone was seen a single time. The germline gene is not matched at one end of the junction; a read error may be the cause. The chain is built from TRBV7-7 and TRBJ1-1, with 9 positions matching TRBD1. This CDR3 has 13 amino acids. Germline values: CDR1 SSHAT, CDR2 FNYEAQ (reference sequence). The CDR3 sequence is CASSSGQGTEAFF. CDR3 DNA: TGTGCTAGCAGCTCGGGACAGGGCACTGAAGCTTTCTTT.

This clone showed up just once. This sequence joins TRBV19 and TRBJ1-1, with 7 bases fitting TRBD1. The CDR3 totals 15 residues. Losses at the gene ends were 6 bases for V and 7 bases for J; bases not matched to a gene: 14. Looked up from germline, CDR1 is LNHDA and CDR2 is SQIVND (reference sequence). The DNA of the CDR3 is TGTGCCAGTAGGTACAGGGGTCAGGAGGGTGGTGAAGCTTTCTTT. It codes for CASRYRGQEGGEAFF.

The V and J genes are TRBV19 and TRBJ2-1; D may be TRBD1 (5 bases). The V gene lost 3 bases and the J gene lost 0 bases, with 12 bases spanning the gap. The germline CDR1 and CDR2 sequences are LNHDA and SQIVND (reference sequence). The CDR3 is made up of 16 amino acids. In nucleotides, the CDR3 is TGTGCCAGTAGTATTCAGGGAACCTTCTCCTACAATGAGCAGTTCTTC. It codes for CASSIQGTFSYNEQFF.

V and J are TRBV11-2 and TRBJ1-3, with no clear D. V was pared by 4 bases and J by 0 bases, with 13 bases between. Germline lookup yields CDR1 SGHAT and CDR2 FQNNGV. CDR3 length equals 16 residues. The CDR3 sequence: CASSSQDASSGNTIYF. For the CDR3, the DNA is TGTGCCAGCAGCTCCCAAGATGCGAGCTCTGGAAACACCATATATTTT.

CDR3 region: CASNQLSSQNIQYF. CDR3 DNA sequence: TGTGCCAGCAATCAGCTATCTAGCCAAAACATTCAGTACTTC. V and J are TRBV5-8 and TRBJ2-4; TRBD2 might be the D (5 bases). Germline lookup yields CDR1 SGHTS and CDR2 YDEGEE. The V gene lost 6 bases and the J gene lost 5 bases, with 15 bases spanning the gap. This CDR3 is built from 14 residues. Combining the CDR3 with reference TRBV5-8 and TRBJ2-4 gives the whole variable domain EAGVTQSPTHLIKTRGQQATLRCSPISGHTSVYWYQQALGLGLQFLLWYDEGEERNRGNFPPRFSGRQFPNYSSELNVNALELEDSALYLCASNQLSSQNIQYFGAGTRLSVL.

This clone was recorded once. The chain combines TRBV9 with TRBJ2-7; 8 positions match TRBD2. This CDR3 is 15 amino acids long. V dropped 0 bases and J dropped 0; count of bases not matched to a gene: 2. CDR1 SGDLS and CDR2 YYNGEE come from the germline V gene. In DNA form, the CDR3 reads TGTGCCAGCAGCGTAGGACTAGCGAGCTCCTACGAGCAGTACTTC. Residues: CASSVGLASSYEQYF.

V and J are TRBV19 and TRBJ2-3; a possible D gene is TRBD2 (6 bases). Trimming shortened V by 4 bases and J by 1 base, and 12 bases separated the two germline ends. Germline values: CDR1 LNHDA, CDR2 SQIVND (reference sequence). The CDR3 sequence is 15 residues long. DNA for the CDR3: TGTGCCAGTAGTAGCCAGACTAGTCGCACAGATACGCAGTATTTT. The encoded protein is CASSSQTSRTDTQYF. Full variable domain (rest looked up from reference TRBV19 and TRBJ2-3): DGGITQSPKYLFRKEGQNVTLSCEQNLNHDAMYWYRQDPGQGLRLIYYSQIVNDFQKGDIAEGYSVSREKKESFPLTVTSAQKNPTAFYLCASSSQTSRTDTQYFGPGTRLTVL.

The chain uses TRBV9 and TRBJ1-2; weak D call: TRBD1 (5 bases). CDR1 is SGDLS and CDR2 is YYNGEE in the germline V gene. Trimming stripped 3 bases from V and 8 bases from J, with 20 bases between. The CDR3 extends over 15 amino acids. CDR3 coding DNA: TGTGCCAGCAGCGGAATTGTCCAGGGCCTGGGGGGCTACACCTTC. This sequence encodes CASSGIVQGLGGYTF. Full variable domain (rest looked up from reference TRBV9 and TRBJ1-2): DSGVTQTPKHLITATGQRVTLRCSPRSGDLSVYWYQQSLDQGLQFLIQYYNGEERAKGNILERFSAQQFPDLHSELNLSSLELGDSALYFCASSGIVQGLGGYTFGSGTRLTVV.

This chain uses TRBV6-1 with TRBJ2-1, with 10 bases that match TRBD2. Germline loops: CDR1 MNHNS, CDR2 SASEGT. Germline trimming cut 2 bases from V and 8 bases from J; bases unmatched to any gene: 9. The CDR3 is made up of 16 amino acids. The DNA for the CDR3 is TGTGCCAGCAGTGAAAGGGCTAGCGGGAGTAACGATGAGCAGTTCTTC. Its protein is CASSERASGSNDEQFF.

The V and J genes are TRBV7-3 and TRBJ1-1; tentatively, D is TRBD1 (5 bases). The CDR3 covers 15 residues. The V gene's germline CDR1 is SGHTA and CDR2 FQGTGA. Trimming cost V 2 bases and J 1 base, with 11 bases left between them. CDR3 amino acids: CASSLLGQGNTEAFF. For the CDR3, the DNA is TGTGCCAGCAGCTTATTGGGGCAGGGGAACACTGAAGCTTTCTTT.